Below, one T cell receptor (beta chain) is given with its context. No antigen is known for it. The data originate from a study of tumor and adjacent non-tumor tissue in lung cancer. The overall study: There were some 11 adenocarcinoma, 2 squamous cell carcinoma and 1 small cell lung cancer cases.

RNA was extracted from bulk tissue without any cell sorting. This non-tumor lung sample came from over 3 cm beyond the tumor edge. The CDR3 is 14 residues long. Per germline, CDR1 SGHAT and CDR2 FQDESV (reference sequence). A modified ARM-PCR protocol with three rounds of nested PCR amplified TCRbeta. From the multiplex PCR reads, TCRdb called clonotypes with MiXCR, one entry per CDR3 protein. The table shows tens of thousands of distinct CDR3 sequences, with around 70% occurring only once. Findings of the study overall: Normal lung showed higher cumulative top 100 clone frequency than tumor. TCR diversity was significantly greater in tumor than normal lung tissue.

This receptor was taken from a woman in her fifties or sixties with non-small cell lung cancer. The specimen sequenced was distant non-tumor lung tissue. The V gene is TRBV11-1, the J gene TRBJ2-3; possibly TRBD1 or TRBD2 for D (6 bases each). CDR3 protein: CVGSIATGTDTQYF. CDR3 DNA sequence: TGTGTCGGCAGCATAGCTACAGGGACTGATACGCAGTATTTT.